This TCR beta chain was sequenced during a study of T cell responses to AZD1222 COVID-19 vaccine. Whole-study findings and limits: It was only after the peak T cell response that any repertoires were sampled. Unmutated variant regions are reportedly targeted by nearly half of spike-specific TCRs.

Turning to this clone: The antigen remains undetermined.

The CDR3 has 12 amino acids. Germline CDR1 is KGHSH and CDR2 is LQKENI. Trimming cost V 0 bases and J 4 bases, with 3 bases left between them. Generated by immunoSEQ multiplex PCR, the TCRdb table keeps only in-frame clones and is missing some. In the table there are some 180,000 clones, roughly 91% of which are singletons. The input for sequencing was peripheral blood, taken 28 days after the second dose of the MenACWY control vaccine. The clonotype originates from an adult who received the MenACWY meningococcal vaccine as a control. V usage is TRBV18 and J usage is TRBJ2-5; no clear D gene. CDR3 DNA: TGTGCCAGCTCACCACCGCGAGAGACCCAGTACTTC. Its translation: CASSPPRETQYF.